One sample yielded the 2 T cell receptor beta chains listed below, sequenced in a study of T cells after somatic rescue of genetic block (dated by TCRdb to 2018 to 2021). Library preparation was by the immunoSEQ multiplex PCR assay. TCRdb holds this immuneACCESS table with in-frame rearrangements only. Some clones are missing; in checked studies, unresolved V genes explain under half, and the rest has no known cause. Across this sample there are more than 70,000 clones, with 85% to 90% seen only once. Jointly, the top ten make up around 1.5% of the sample. Material: peripheral blood mononuclear cells (PBMCs). Source of these receptors: a woman under 30.

The J gene is TRBJ2-4, the V gene TRBV5-1, with 10 bases aligning to TRBD2. The CDR3 has 14 amino acids. The V segment lost 7 bases and the J segment 6 bases; nucleotides outside the gene matches: 7. Per the germline V gene, CDR1 is SGHRS and CDR2 is YFSETQ. The CDR3, as DNA: TGCGCCAGCGCCGACCGGACTAGCGGAAACATTCAGTACTTC. Its protein is CASADRTSGNIQYF. The variable domain in full, with the rest retrieved from reference TRBV5-1 and TRBJ2-4, is KAGVTQTPRYLIKTRGQQVTLSCSPISGHRSVSWYQQTPGQGLQFLFEYFSETQRNKGNFPGRFSGRQFSNSRSEMNVSTLELGDSALYLCASADRTSGNIQYFGAGTRLSVL.

In DNA, the CDR3 is TGTGCCAGCACCACGGGGGGCACCTACAATGAGCAGTTCTTC. It encodes CASTTGGTYNEQFF. The V gene is TRBV5-6, the J gene TRBJ2-1; tentatively, D is TRBD2 (7 bases). In germline, CDR1 is SGHDT, CDR2 YYEEEE. Trimming pared 6 bases from V and 2 bases from J, leaving 12 bases between. This CDR3 contains 14 residues.